This T cell receptor (beta chain) is drawn from a study of blood T cells in healthy people across ages. Notes on the study in general: Naive T cell percentage showed a strong correlation with the diversity of TCR beta.

The ends were cut back, 1 base at V and 2 bases at J, with 10 bases in the middle. The CDR3 covers 14 residues. Germline V gene data show CDR1 as SGHRS and CDR2 as YFSETQ. Donors were systemically healthy Caucasian individuals from Russia aged 6 to 90 years. This clonotype turned up a few times. Its target is not known. Primed by a sample-barcoded 5' primer and a J-beta primer mix, a second PCR proceeded for 7 to 11 cycles. TCRdb re-called the 5' RACE reads through MiXCR, storing one row per CDR3 protein. The table shows 850,000 to 1,000,000 distinct CDR3 sequences, with 45% to 50% occurring only once.

The chain links TRBV5-1 to TRBJ2-7; D not resolved. The source of this sequence is a man under 40 in good health. Sample: blood. CDR3 DNA: TGCGCCAGCAGCTTGTCGCTCGCCCCCTACGAGCAGTACTTC. This gives the protein CASSLSLAPYEQYF.